Listed below are T cell receptor beta chains from one sample, sequenced in a study of blood T cell repertoires in COVID-19. The table came from immunoSEQ multiplex PCR; TCRdb's copy has only in-frame clones and leaves some out. Among around 400,000 clones listed, around 87% were seen once. The specimen sequenced was peripheral blood. Receptors originate from a woman aged 55-70 years with COVID-19, enrolled during active disease. Both conserved end residues are part of each CDR3. A D gene is named only where the DNA matches it firmly. Where a row states a size, it is once, few, many or the class of an expanded clone; other rows omit it.

>TRBJ1-3|.|.|TRBV7-3
TGTGCCAGCAGCCCCGGCGGGTTCTCTGGAAACACCATATATTTT
CASSPGGFSGNTIYF
>TRBJ2-5|.|TRBD2|TRBV9
TGTGCCAGCAGCGTTCGCAGCGGGGTCCGTCCCGAGGCCCAGTACTTC
CASSVRSGVRPEAQYF
>TRBJ1-4|.|.|TRBV4-1
TGCGCCAGCAGCCAAGCGCAGGGAGGGACTGAAAAACTGTTTTTT
CASSQAQGGTEKLFF
>TRBJ1-5|.|.|TRBV12-3/TRBV12-4
TGTGCCACCTCAGGGGATAGCAATCAGCCCCAGCATTTT
CATSGDSNQPQHF
>TRBJ1-6|.|.|TRBV9
TGTGCCAGCAGGGGGGCTGAGGGGAAAAACAATTCACCCCTCCACTTT
CASRGAEGKNNSPLHF
>TRBJ1-2|.|.|TRBV9
TGTGCCAGCAGCGTAGGCTACAGCCCTAACTATGGCTACACCTTC
CASSVGYSPNYGYTF
>TRBJ1-6|.|.|TRBV11-3
TGTGCCAGCAGCTTAGATGAGGATTCACCCCTCCACTTT
CASSLDEDSPLHF
>TRBJ2-7|few|.|TRBV14
TGTGCCAGCAGCCGTAGATCAGACAGTCAGCAGTACTTC
CASSRRSDSQQYF
>TRBJ1-1|many|.|TRBV30
TGTGCCTGGAGTAGTGGCGGCGCCGGCACTGAAGCTTTCTTT
CAWSSGGAGTEAFF
>TRBJ1-5|once|.|TRBV12-3/TRBV12-4
TGTGCCAGCAGTGACAGAAGCAATCAGCCCCAGCATTTT
CASSDRSNQPQHF
>TRBJ1-2|.|.|TRBV30
TGTGCCTGGAGCCCTTGGACTCCTAACTATGGCTACACCTTC
CAWSPWTPNYGYTF
>TRBJ2-1|.|TRBD2|TRBV9
TGTGCCAGCAAGCGGGGCGAAAACAATGAGCAGTTCTTC
CASKRGENNEQFF
>TRBJ2-5|.|.|TRBV7-3
TGTGCCAGCAGCTTTTCTAGCACAAAAGAGACCCAGTACTTC
CASSFSSTKETQYF
>TRBJ2-5|.|.|TRBV5-4
TGTGCCAGCAGCTTGGGGGCACGGCAAGAGACCCAGTACTTC
CASSLGARQETQYF
>TRBJ1-1|.|.|TRBV11-2
TGTGCCAGCAGCTCGGACAGGAACACTGAAGCTTTCTTT
CASSSDRNTEAFF
>TRBJ2-1|.|TRBD1|TRBV3-1/TRBV3-2
TGTGCCAGCAGCTACGGGACAGGGGGCGCAGGTGAGCAGTTCTTC
CASSYGTGGAGEQFF
>TRBJ1-3|.|.|TRBV10-1
TGCGCCAGCAGTGAGTCGCTCGGGGCTGGAAACACCATATATTTT
CASSESLGAGNTIYF
>TRBJ1-3|once|.|TRBV5-5
TGTGCCAGCAGCTTGGCAGAAGCTGGAAACACCATATATTTT
CASSLAEAGNTIYF
>TRBJ1-6|.|TRBD1|TRBV6-4
TGTGCCAGCAGGCAGACAGGGGATTCACCCCTCCACTTT
CASRQTGDSPLHF
>TRBJ2-1|once|.|TRBV11-3
TGTGCCAGCAGCTTAGGCGCCCACAATGAGCAGTTCTTC
CASSLGAHNEQFF
>TRBJ2-2|.|TRBD1|TRBV5-1
TGCGCCAGCAGCCCCTGGCAGGGACAGGGGGCGGCCGGGGAGCTGTTTTTT
CASSPWQGQGAAGELFF